This TCR beta chain was captured by sequencing in a study of long-term antiretroviral therapy in people with HIV. A v3.0 immunoSEQ assay was performed at survey level. Sequenced by immunoSEQ multiplex PCR; TCRdb stores in-frame clones only, minus some. Here the sample spans fewer than 20,000 clones, approximately 81% being singletons. The CDR3 contains 17 residues. The V and J ends lost 4 bases and 4 bases, in that order; junction bases with no gene match: 10. Germline CDR1 reads MDHEN; CDR2 reads SYDVKM. The chain is built from TRBV28 and TRBJ2-3; 11 positions agree with TRBD1. The receptor was isolated from a woman between 40 and 50 years old with HIV. The sample here was unsorted PBMCs, taken 0.5 years after starting antiretroviral therapy. For the CDR3, the DNA is TGTGCCAGCAGTTCCCCGGACAGGGGGCTTGTCCCAGATACGCAGTATTTT. Protein sequence: CASSSPDRGLVPDTQYF.